Presented here are 21 T cell receptor beta chains from one specimen sequenced in a study of memory CD4+ T cells and cytomegalovirus serostatus (dated by TCRdb to about 2019). The library was made by the immunoSEQ multiplex PCR assay. TCRdb holds this immuneACCESS table with in-frame rearrangements only. Some clones are missing; in checked studies, unresolved V genes explain under half, and the rest has no known cause. Present in this sample are approximately 92,000 clones, about 80% of which were seen just once. 3.6% of the sample belongs to the ten largest clones. Single viable CD3+CD4+CD8-CD45RO+ cells were sorted as memory CD4+ T cells on a FACSAria II. Sequenced: memory CD4+ T cells from blood. The receptors originated from an adult in good health and CMV-seropositive.

J is TRBJ2-7 and V is TRBV19; 12 nucleotides line up with TRBD2. This CDR3 spans 17 amino acids. With 5 bases clipped from V and 6 bases from J, the junction kept 14 bases outside the gene matches. Germline V lookup: CDR1 LNHDA, CDR2 SQIVND (reference sequence). The CDR3 spells CASSLRRPTSGRVEQYF. CDR3 sequence (DNA): TGTGCCAGTAGTCTTCGGCGCCCGACTAGCGGGAGAGTCGAGCAGTACTTC.

The chain recombines TRBV7-3 with TRBJ1-2; weak D call: TRBD1 (6 bases). V was clipped by 5 bases and J by 7 bases, with 17 bases between them. This CDR3 has 14 amino acids. The germline V gene encodes CDR1 SGHTA and CDR2 FQGTGA. This chain's CDR3 is CASSPQGQGGGYTF. CDR3 DNA sequence: TGTGCCAGCAGCCCGCAGGGGCAGGGAGGTGGCTACACCTTC. The whole variable domain, filled in from reference TRBV7-3 and TRBJ1-2, reads GAGVSQTPSNKVTEKGKYVELRCDPISGHTALYWYRQSLGQGPEFLIYFQGTGAADDSGLPNDRFFAVRPEGSVSTLKIQRTERGDSAVYLCASSPQGQGGGYTFGSGTRLTVV.

This clone came up a few times. The chain recombines TRBV5-1 with TRBJ2-1, with D perhaps assigned TRBD1 or TRBD2 (6 bases each). In germline, CDR1 is SGHRS, CDR2 YFSETQ. With 1 base removed from V and 8 bases from J, the gap between germline ends came to 19 bases. This CDR3 comprises 16 residues. Here the CDR3 DNA reads TGCGCCAGCAGCTTGCGCGGGACCGGACCAGGGGATGAGCAGTTCTTC. It is translated as CASSLRGTGPGDEQFF. The full variable domain, rest sourced from reference TRBV5-1 and TRBJ2-1, is KAGVTQTPRYLIKTRGQQVTLSCSPISGHRSVSWYQQTPGQGLQFLFEYFSETQRNKGNFPGRFSGRQFSNSRSEMNVSTLELGDSALYLCASSLRGTGPGDEQFFGPGTRLTVL.

V gene TRBV18 combines with J gene TRBJ2-5; D call uncertain. Trimming shortened V by 6 bases and J by 3 bases, and 14 bases separated the two germline ends. Per germline, CDR1 KGHSH and CDR2 LQKENI. The CDR3 covers 14 residues. The DNA of the CDR3 is TGTGCCAGCTCCCCTCTCCAGAGCAAAGAGACCCAGTACTTC. Translated: CASSPLQSKETQYF.

The V and J genes are TRBV30 and TRBJ2-5; D gene ambiguous. Trimming left V 8 bases short and J 3 bases short, with 13 bases between. Germline CDR1 and CDR2: GTSNPN and SVGIG (reference sequence). This CDR3 contains 12 residues. The CDR3 DNA follows: TGTGCCGGCCTCAGTGCGGAAGAGACCCAGTACTTC. Amino acids: CAGLSAEETQYF.

The rearrangement joins TRBV14 to TRBJ2-7; a weak D match, TRBD1 (6 bases). The V end lost 3 bases, the J end lost 2 bases, and 17 bases lay between the germline ends. The CDR3 is made up of 16 amino acids. CDR1 and CDR2 (germline): SGHDN, FVKESK. CDR3 protein: CASSHPGTGRAYEQYF. The DNA of the CDR3 is TGTGCCAGCAGCCACCCAGGAACAGGGCGGGCCTACGAGCAGTACTTC.

This clone was recorded only once. The V gene is TRBV13, the J gene TRBJ2-5; TRBD2 matches at 12 bases. V was clipped by 5 bases and J by 0 bases; unmatched bases: 4. The CDR3 contains 16 residues. Germline-derived CDR1 and CDR2 are PRHDT and FYEKMQ (reference sequence). The DNA for the CDR3 is TGTGCCAGCAGCCATCTAGCGGGAGGGTACCAAGAGACCCAGTACTTC. This gives the protein CASSHLAGGYQETQYF.

The rearrangement uses TRBV28 and TRBJ2-7; D not resolved. The CDR3 consists of 13 residues. Between the trimmed V and J ends, which lost 3 bases and 0 bases, there was a span of 6 bases. Looked up from germline, CDR1 is MDHEN and CDR2 is SYDVKM. The CDR3 DNA sequence: TGTGCCAGCAGTTTCCAAGACTCCTACGAGCAGTACTTC. The encoded protein is CASSFQDSYEQYF.

The CDR3 here is CASSLRYADTQYF. The CDR3 DNA reads as TGTGCCAGCAGTTTGAGGTACGCAGATACGCAGTATTTT. This chain uses TRBV28 with TRBJ2-3; D is undetermined. V lost 3 bases and J lost 4, with 8 bases in between. CDR3 length: 13 amino acids. The germline V gene encodes CDR1 MDHEN and CDR2 SYDVKM.

This clone was counted a few times. The V gene is TRBV6-5, the J gene TRBJ1-1, with a possible D match to TRBD1 (6 bases). Germline V lookup: CDR1 MNHEY, CDR2 SVGAGI. The CDR3 consists of 16 residues. Trimming left V 2 bases short and J 1 base short, with 14 bases between. For the CDR3, the DNA is TGTGCCAGCAGTTACGGCCGCGGCAGGGGGAACACTGAAGCTTTCTTT. This translates into CASSYGRGRGNTEAFF.

The chain couples TRBV9 to TRBJ2-5, with D possibly being TRBD1 or TRBD2 (5 bases each). V lost 4 bases to trimming and J lost 3 bases, with 16 bases between them. Germline V gene lookup returns CDR1 SGDLS and CDR2 YYNGEE. CDR3 size: 15 residues. CDR3 sequence: CASSSSYGAKETQYF. For the CDR3, the DNA is TGTGCCAGCAGCTCCTCGTACGGGGCGAAAGAGACCCAGTACTTC. The full variable domain, its missing parts supplied by reference TRBV9 and TRBJ2-5, is DSGVTQTPKHLITATGQRVTLRCSPRSGDLSVYWYQQSLDQGLQFLIQYYNGEERAKGNILERFSAQQFPDLHSELNLSSLELGDSALYFCASSSSYGAKETQYFGPGTRLLVL.

Only one count was recorded for this clone. This chain connects TRBV28 to TRBJ2-1; D may be TRBD2 (5 bases). The germline CDR1 and CDR2 sequences are MDHEN and SYDVKM. This CDR3 comprises 17 residues. The V and J ends lost 1 base and 8 bases respectively, with 21 bases between them. The CDR3 is CASSLSPWKGALDEQFF. The CDR3 DNA reads TGTGCCAGCAGTTTATCTCCCTGGAAGGGAGCTTTGGATGAGCAGTTCTTC.

J is TRBJ2-7 and V is TRBV6-5; TRBD1 matches 8 bases. Germline CDR1 and CDR2: MNHEY and SVGAGI. This CDR3 has 14 residues. With V trimmed by 4 bases and J by 2 bases, 4 bases remained unmatched. This CDR3 is CASSLQGGPYEQYF. CDR3 DNA sequence: TGTGCCAGCAGTTTACAGGGGGGCCCCTACGAGCAGTACTTC.

This chain uses TRBV30 with TRBJ2-6, with D uncertain. Germline-derived CDR1 and CDR2 are GTSNPN and SVGIG (reference sequence). The ends were cut back, 3 bases at V and 2 bases at J, with 5 bases in the middle. The CDR3 contains 13 residues. CDR3 protein: CAWRDPGANVLTF. CDR3 DNA sequence: TGTGCCTGGAGGGATCCTGGGGCCAACGTCCTGACTTTC.

J is TRBJ1-2 and V is TRBV30; D not resolved. V lost 2 bases to trimming and J lost 4 bases, with 5 bases between them. This CDR3 has 11 amino acids. Germline V gives CDR1 GTSNPN, CDR2 SVGIG (reference sequence). The CDR3, as DNA: TGTGCCTGGAGTCGTCTCTATGGCTACACCTTC. This encodes CAWSRLYGYTF. Together with reference TRBV30 and TRBJ1-2, the CDR3 gives the full variable domain: SQTIHQWPATLVQPVGSPLSLECTVEGTSNPNLYWYRQAAGRGLQLLFYSVGIGQISSEVPQNLSASRPQDRQFILSSKKLLLSDSGFYLCAWSRLYGYTFGSGTRLTVV.

Only one count was recorded for this clone. The chain is built from TRBV6-5 and TRBJ2-1; no definite D call. CDR1 and CDR2 from the germline V gene are MNHEY and SVGAGI. Trimming cost V 0 bases and J 9 bases, with 9 bases left between them. The CDR3 has 13 residues. The chain's CDR3 is CASSYSALSEQFF. CDR3 in DNA: TGTGCCAGCAGTTACTCTGCTCTTAGTGAGCAGTTCTTC.

This clone was observed a handful of times. The rearrangement links TRBV4-3 to TRBJ2-1, with TRBD2 identical over 9 bases. CDR3 length equals 19 residues. Germline V CDR1 and CDR2: LGHNA, YSLEER. V trimming: 1 base; J trimming: 4 bases; junction bases outside the gene matches: 14. DNA of the CDR3: TGCGCCAGCAGCCAAGTATTAGGTAGGAGCGGGAGGCCATACAATGAGCAGTTCTTC. It is translated as CASSQVLGRSGRPYNEQFF.

The chain joins TRBV11-2 to TRBJ2-7, with D tentatively TRBD2 (5 bases). The germline gives CDR1 SGHAT, CDR2 FQNNGV. CDR3 length equals 14 residues. V was cut by 5 bases and J by 4 bases, with 15 bases left in between. The CDR3 coding sequence is TGTGCCAGCAGCGTTGAAGCGTGGACTTACGAGCAGTACTTC. Protein: CASSVEAWTYEQYF.

V is TRBV19 and J is TRBJ2-7; 10 bases map to TRBD2. There are 13 residues in the CDR3. The junction had 1 base not matched to a gene; V was cut back by 5 bases and J by 3 bases. The germline V gene encodes CDR1 LNHDA and CDR2 SQIVND (reference sequence). The CDR3 here is CASSRLAGYEQYF. The CDR3 coding sequence is TGTGCCAGTAGTCGACTAGCGGGCTACGAGCAGTACTTC.

This chain joins TRBV7-9 and TRBJ2-7, with 8 bases matching TRBD2. The CDR3 is 14 residues long. Germline loops: CDR1 SEHNR, CDR2 FQNEAQ (reference sequence). CDR3 bases: TGTGCTACGGGGGGGGACAAACCTCCCTACGAGCAGTACTTC. Its protein is CATGGDKPPYEQYF.

The genes are TRBV7-6 and TRBJ2-3; D is unresolved. Trimming shortened V by 4 bases and J by 0 bases, and 8 bases separated the two germline ends. The CDR3 is 14 residues long. Germline-derived CDR1 and CDR2 are SGHVS and FNYEAQ. The CDR3 nucleotides read TGTGCCAGCAGCTCCTCACCCAGCACAGATACGCAGTATTTT. This codes for CASSSSPSTDTQYF.